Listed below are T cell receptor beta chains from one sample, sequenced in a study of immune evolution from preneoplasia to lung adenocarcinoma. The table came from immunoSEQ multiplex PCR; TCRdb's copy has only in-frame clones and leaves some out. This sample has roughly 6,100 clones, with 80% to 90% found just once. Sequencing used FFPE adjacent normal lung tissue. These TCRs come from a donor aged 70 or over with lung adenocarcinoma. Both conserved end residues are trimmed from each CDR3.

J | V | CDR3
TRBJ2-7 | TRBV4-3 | ASSQGTGDAYEQY
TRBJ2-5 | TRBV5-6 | ASSFKRAGGETQY
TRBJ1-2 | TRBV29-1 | SSWTGQVQSGGYT
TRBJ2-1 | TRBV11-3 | ASSRGRGQPNEQF
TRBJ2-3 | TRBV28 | ASSPSAATDTQY
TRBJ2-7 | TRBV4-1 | ASSQESFASGTYEQY
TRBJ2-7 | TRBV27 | ASSDPRGLEQY
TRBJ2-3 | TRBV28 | ASSFLAGTDTQY
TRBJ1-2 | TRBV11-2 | ASSSDQRRGYT
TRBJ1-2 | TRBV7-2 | ASSSRGVYGYT
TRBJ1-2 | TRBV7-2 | ASSGQGNYGYT
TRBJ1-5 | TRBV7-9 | ASSLADQPQH
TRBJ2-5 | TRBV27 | ASSIIGQQETQY
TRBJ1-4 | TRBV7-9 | ASSSTGEKLF
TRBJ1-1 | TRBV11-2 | ASSFQGQNTEAF
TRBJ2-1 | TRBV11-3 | ASSLGQGVYNEQF
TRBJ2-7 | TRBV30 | ACLTGSYEQY
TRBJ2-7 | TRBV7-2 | ASSLGRTGGYEQY
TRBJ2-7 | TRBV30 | AWSPQGTYEQY
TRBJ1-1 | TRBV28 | ASRATGQRTEAF
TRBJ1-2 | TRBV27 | ASSFGTTYGYT
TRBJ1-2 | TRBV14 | ASRLTGSYYGYT
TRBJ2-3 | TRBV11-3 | ASSPRGTVDSDTQY
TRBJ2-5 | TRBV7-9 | ASSLDSAKGTQY
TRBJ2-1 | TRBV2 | ASSGYNEQF
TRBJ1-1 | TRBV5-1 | ASSPEWTGPHTEAF
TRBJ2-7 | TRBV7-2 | ASSFGAYEQY
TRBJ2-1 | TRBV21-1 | ASSHTGTGWRRENYNEQF
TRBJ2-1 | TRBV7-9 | ASSTDRVPF
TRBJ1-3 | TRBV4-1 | ASSLVLGGFSGNTIY
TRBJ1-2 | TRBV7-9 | ASSLDIKNYGYT
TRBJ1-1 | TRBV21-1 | ASSKEVYRGRVNTEAF